This T cell receptor beta chain was recovered during a study of T-cell reconstitution after alpha-beta-depleted transplantation in children. This clonotype came up a few times. Unique molecular identifiers were incorporated into the prepared TCRbeta library. TCRdb recomputed calls from the PCR reads with MiXCR, one row per CDR3 protein. The data contain some 500,000 distinct CDR3 sequences, 15% to 20% of them singletons. Material: PBMCs from the stem cell graft donor, obtained from the stem cell graft. The source of this sequence is a human donor who donated a stem cell graft to a child with acute lymphoblastic leukemia.

CDR3 DNA: TGTGCCAGCTCACCACTCGGACTAGCGGCAGGCTACGAGCAGTACTTC. It encodes CASSPLGLAAGYEQYF. The chain is built from TRBV18 and TRBJ2-7, with 10 bases fitting TRBD2. Germline V gene data show CDR1 as KGHSH and CDR2 as LQKENI. This CDR3 spans 16 amino acids. With V trimmed by 1 base and J by 3 bases, 6 bases remained unmatched.